A single T cell receptor beta chain is shown here with its context. Antigen unknown. Through a sample-barcoded 5' primer and a J-beta primer mix, a second PCR was run for roughly 6 to 11 cycles. TCRdb fed the 5' RACE reads into MiXCR, producing one record per CDR3 protein. Here the sample spans approximately 830,000 distinct CDR3 sequences, around 68% being singletons. This CDR3 is 15 amino acids long. The germline V gene has CDR1 SGHVS and CDR2 FQNEAQ. The J segment lost 9 bases and the V segment lost 1 base, leaving 6 bases of the junction unmatched. Every sample gave at least 5 micrograms of total RNA when it was extracted. These data belong to a study of blood T cells in healthy people across ages. Overall study results and limits: Strong correlation linked observed beta diversity and percent naive T cells. Donors of long life had a larger count of naive CD4+ cells and greater diversity than aged donors.

The chain carries TRBV7-8 and TRBJ2-1; 10 positions agree with TRBD2. The sequencing input was blood. The sequence came from a man aged 30-40 years in good health. This CDR3 reads CASSLVSGGAREQFF. CDR3 DNA: TGTGCCAGCAGCTTAGTGAGCGGGGGGGCTCGTGAGCAGTTCTTC.